This T cell receptor beta chain was found in a study of T-cell reconstitution after alpha-beta-depleted transplantation in children. Study results and caveats: Expanded graft clones numbering several hundred reportedly gave rise to alpha-beta T cells about two months after transplant. It was surviving recipient T cells and thymic progenitors that gave some patients high TCRbeta diversity at day 60. Among T cells one year after transplant, newly produced cells accounted for most counts and diversity.

The table lists this clonotype with a few counts. Its cognate antigen is unknown. Using unique molecular identifiers, the investigators prepared the TCRbeta library. A single record per CDR3 protein comes from TCRdb applying MiXCR to the PCR reads. The data show about a million distinct CDR3 sequences, with about 31% seen just once and around 30% held by the top ten. With 0 bases removed from V and 3 bases from J, the gap between germline ends came to 12 bases. CDR1 and CDR2 (germline): LGHNA, YSLEER. There are 15 residues in the CDR3. The sample here was PBMCs, mostly from graft donor cells, taken 360 days after TCRalphabeta/CD19-depleted stem cell transplant. The receptor was derived from a boy less than two years old who had a stem cell transplant for SCID, so the T cells may come from the graft donor. The V and J genes are TRBV4-3 and TRBJ2-7; D remains ambiguous. CDR3 nucleotide sequence: TGCGCCAGCAGCCAAGATCTCCGATCAAGCTACGAGCAGTACTTC. As protein: CASSQDLRSSYEQYF.